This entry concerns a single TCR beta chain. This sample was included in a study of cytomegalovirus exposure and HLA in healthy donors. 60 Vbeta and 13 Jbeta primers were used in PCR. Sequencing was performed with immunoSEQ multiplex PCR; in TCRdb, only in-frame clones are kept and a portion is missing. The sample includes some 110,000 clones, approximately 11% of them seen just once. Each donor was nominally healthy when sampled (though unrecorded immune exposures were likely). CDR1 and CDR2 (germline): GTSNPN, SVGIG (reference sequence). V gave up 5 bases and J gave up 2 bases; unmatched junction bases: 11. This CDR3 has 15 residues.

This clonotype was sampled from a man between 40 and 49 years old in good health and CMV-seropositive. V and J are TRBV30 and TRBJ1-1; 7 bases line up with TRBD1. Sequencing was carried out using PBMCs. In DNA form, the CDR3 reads TGTGCCTGGGGTCGGACAGGCTCCCTAAACACTGAAGCTTTCTTT. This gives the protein CAWGRTGSLNTEAFF. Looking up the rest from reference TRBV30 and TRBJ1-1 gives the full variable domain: SQTIHQWPATLVQPVGSPLSLECTVEGTSNPNLYWYRQAAGRGLQLLFYSVGIGQISSEVPQNLSASRPQDRQFILSSKKLLLSDSGFYLCAWGRTGSLNTEAFFGQGTRLTVV.